The clone carrying this TCR beta chain showed up just a few times. Its antigen is as yet unknown. The data were taken from a study of T cell repertoires in cytomegalovirus infection. In TCRdb, the reads were re-called with MiXCR into one record per CDR3 protein. This repertoire shows approximately 1,000,000 distinct CDR3 sequences, roughly 30% found once; its top ten account for roughly 13%. The ends were cut back, 2 bases at V and 6 bases at J, with 10 bases in the middle. CDR3 size: 13 residues. This sequence joins TRBV12-3 or TRBV12-4 and TRBJ1-2; no clear D. Material: cultured CD8+ T cells from PBMCs, obtained from culture after CMV antigen stimulation. The sequence derives from a human donor in good health (CMV status not recorded). Some clones in this sample may be carry-over from other donors' samples. CDR3 coding DNA: TGTGCCAGCAGTTTATGGTCTGGGAATGGCTACACCTTC. Translating it yields CASSLWSGNGYTF.